This T cell receptor beta chain originates from a study of blood T cell repertoires in COVID-19. Study-wide background: Samples came from the United States, Italy and Spain, spanning acute and convalescent COVID-19. From T cells, B-cell-depleted T cells, or PBMCs came the material, which was cDNA or gDNA.

The assay was immunoSEQ multiplex PCR, and TCRdb's table has in-frame clones only and misses some. Altogether some 87,000 clones are present, approximately 82% being singletons, with the ten largest covering roughly 40%. This clone was seen a few times. This sequence was found in an older man with active or convalescent COVID-19. The specimen sequenced was peripheral blood.

The CDR3 sequence: CASSLAAGAAGGYTF. CDR3 nucleotides: TGTGCCAGCAGCTTGGCCGCGGGGGCCGCGGGAGGCTACACCTTC. The chain links TRBV5-4 to TRBJ1-2, with D possibly being TRBD1 (6 bases). The V gene's germline CDR1 is SGHNT and CDR2 YYREEE (reference sequence). The CDR3 consists of 15 residues. Trimming shortened V by 0 bases and J by 8 bases, and 17 bases separated the two germline ends. The variable domain in full, with the rest retrieved from reference TRBV5-4 and TRBJ1-2, is ETGVTQSPTHLIKTRGQQVTLRCSSQSGHNTVSWYQQALGQGPQFIFQYYREEENGRGNFPPRFSGLQFPNYSSELNVNALELDDSALYLCASSLAAGAAGGYTFGSGTRLTVV.